This T cell receptor beta chain is from a study of control samples from healthy donors and cancer patients. Germline assignment: CDR1 MDHEN and CDR2 SYDVKM. The J segment lost 2 bases and the V segment lost 4 bases, leaving 3 bases of the junction unmatched. This CDR3 spans 14 amino acids. This clone is a singleton in its sample. Distinct nucleotide sequences in the sample also encode this CDR3. Clones were sequenced by immunoSEQ multiplex PCR, and TCRdb holds only the in-frame ones, with some missing. The table lists about 150,000 clones, approximately 91% of them singletons, with 3.2% in the top ten.

The sequenced sample consisted of blood. The source of this sequence is a man under 40 in good health. The chain uses TRBV28 and TRBJ2-7; TRBD1 aligns across 9 bases. For the CDR3, the DNA is TGTGCCAGCAGTTCCGGGACAGGGACCTACGAGCAGTACTTC. This codes for CASSSGTGTYEQYF.